Sequencing of this T cell receptor (beta chain) was carried out in a study of T cells in localized non-small cell lung cancer. Study-level points and caveats: Clonality of T cells reached its maximum in uninvolved adjacent lung, surpassing tumor. Adjacent lung tissue had a median approximately 57 of the top 100 clones found in the tumor. Longer overall survival was associated with a higher density of T cells in the blood.

Assay used: immunoSEQ multiplex PCR; TCRdb lists only in-frame clones, some missing. This table holds 20,000 to 25,000 clones, 70% to 90% found once. Comments on this clone: Its target is not known.

Germline lookup yields CDR1 SGHDN and CDR2 FVKESK. The CDR3 loop spans 13 amino acids. The ends were cut back, 4 bases at V and 6 bases at J, with 13 bases in the middle. The chain joins TRBV14 to TRBJ2-7, with D perhaps being TRBD1 or TRBD2 (5 bases each). The sample here was peripheral blood, taken before any cancer treatment. This TCR was sampled from a male donor aged 60 or over with stage II squamous cell lung carcinoma. The CDR3 loop reads CASSRDRLREQYF. The CDR3 DNA sequence: TGTGCCAGCAGCCGGGACCGGCTCCGCGAGCAGTACTTC.